This is a list of T cell receptor beta chains from one sample in a study of T cells in Graves' hyperthyroidism and ophthalmopathy. TCRdb passed the multiplex PCR reads through MiXCR, listing each CDR3 protein once. The sample carries some 370,000 distinct CDR3 sequences, more than 13% recorded once. The sample consisted of blood. The receptors originated from a man between 50 and 59 years old with Graves' ophthalmopathy. Both conserved end residues are part of each CDR3. A D gene is named only where the DNA matches it firmly. Clone size is shown for a subset of rows, as once, few, many or a class of expanded clone.

V: TRBV18; J: TRBJ2-5; D: .; size: many; CDR3: CASSPSVGETQYF; DNA: TGTGCCAGCTCACCATCGGTCGGGGAGACCCAGTACTTC
V: TRBV29-1; J: TRBJ2-3; D: .; size: many; CDR3: CSAPLLGFSTDTQYF; DNA: TGCAGCGCCCCCCTGTTGGGATTTTCCACAGATACGCAGTATTTT
V: TRBV2; J: TRBJ1-4; D: .; size: many; CDR3: CASSYPGRTNEKLFF; DNA: TGTGCCAGCAGCTATCCGGGACGGACTAATGAAAAACTGTTTTTT
V: TRBV2; J: TRBJ2-1; D: TRBD1; size: many; CDR3: CASRGQGYNEQFF; DNA: TGTGCCAGCAGGGGACAGGGCTACAATGAGCAGTTCTTC
V: TRBV7-8; J: TRBJ2-4; D: .; size: many; CDR3: CASSSPGDLAKNIQYF; DNA: TGTGCCAGCAGCTCCCCAGGGGATTTAGCCAAAAACATTCAGTACTTC
V: TRBV20-1; J: TRBJ2-7; D: TRBD2; size: many; CDR3: CSAIVLAGSAEQYF; DNA: TGCAGTGCTATAGTGCTAGCGGGAAGTGCCGAGCAGTACTTC
V: TRBV6-1; J: TRBJ2-2; D: TRBD2; size: few; CDR3: CASSVLLAGNTGELFF; DNA: TGTGCCAGCAGCGTGCTACTAGCGGGAAACACCGGGGAGCTGTTTTTT
V: TRBV30; J: TRBJ2-5; D: TRBD2; size: .; CDR3: CAWLVPLRGLKYF; DNA: TGTGCCTGGTTGGTTCCATTGCGGGGGTTGAAGTACTTC
V: TRBV3-1; J: TRBJ2-1; D: .; size: many; CDR3: CASNRGGYNEQFF; DNA: TGTGCCAGCAACAGAGGTGGATACAATGAGCAGTTCTTC
V: TRBV3-1; J: TRBJ1-3; D: .; size: many; CDR3: CASSQDGGTHSGNTIYF; DNA: TGTGCCAGCAGCCAAGACGGCGGAACCCACTCTGGAAACACCATATATTTT
V: TRBV30; J: TRBJ2-7; D: .; size: many; CDR3: CAWSIEGDYEQYF; DNA: TGTGCCTGGAGTATTGAGGGGGACTACGAGCAGTACTTC
V: TRBV2; J: TRBJ1-1; D: .; size: many; CDR3: CAVTKRGRMNTEAFF; DNA: TGTGCCGTCACAAAAAGGGGCAGGATGAACACTGAAGCTTTCTTT
V: TRBV20-1; J: TRBJ2-7; D: .; size: .; CDR3: CSASRDATSKEQYF; DNA: TGCAGTGCTAGCCGGGACGCCACCTCGAAAGAGCAGTACTTC
V: TRBV5-4; J: TRBJ2-1; D: .; size: many; CDR3: CASGHLERSYNEQFF; DNA: TGTGCCAGCGGGCACCTCGAGCGCTCCTACAATGAGCAGTTCTTC
V: TRBV28; J: TRBJ2-3; D: TRBD1; size: many; CDR3: CASIRQGGTDTQYF; DNA: TGTGCCAGCATCAGGCAGGGGGGCACAGATACGCAGTATTTT
V: TRBV6-5; J: TRBJ2-1; D: TRBD1; size: few; CDR3: CASSYSETGSNEQFF; DNA: TGTGCCAGCAGTTACTCGGAGACAGGGTCCAATGAGCAGTTCTTC
V: TRBV20-1; J: TRBJ1-1; D: .; size: many; CDR3: CSARATSGVGTEAFF; DNA: TGCAGTGCTAGAGCCACCTCGGGGGTAGGCACTGAAGCTTTCTTT
V: TRBV3-1; J: TRBJ2-2; D: .; size: many; CDR3: CASGASERPTGELFF; DNA: TGTGCCAGCGGGGCTTCGGAGCGCCCAACCGGGGAGCTGTTTTTT
V: TRBV7-2; J: TRBJ2-2; D: .; size: many; CDR3: CASSLVLPGELFF; DNA: TGTGCCAGCAGCTTAGTTCTACCCGGGGAGCTGTTTTTT
V: TRBV15; J: TRBJ2-6; D: .; size: few; CDR3: CATSRPEGANVLTF; DNA: TGTGCCACCAGCAGGCCAGAAGGGGCCAACGTCCTGACTTTC
V: TRBV7-9; J: TRBJ2-6; D: .; size: .; CDR3: CASSLARTLSSGANVLTF; DNA: TGTGCCAGCAGCTTAGCGAGGACACTAAGCTCTGGGGCCAACGTCCTGACTTTC
V: TRBV27; J: TRBJ2-1; D: .; size: few; CDR3: CASSLRRPDNEQFF; DNA: TGTGCCAGCAGTTTAAGGAGGCCGGACAATGAGCAGTTCTTC
V: TRBV12-3/TRBV12-4; J: TRBJ1-1; D: .; size: many; CDR3: CASSLGTEAFF; DNA: TGTGCCAGCAGTTTGGGCACTGAAGCTTTCTTT
V: TRBV29-1; J: TRBJ2-3; D: .; size: .; CDR3: CSVWEPADTQYF; DNA: TGCAGCGTTTGGGAGCCTGCAGATACGCAGTATTTT
V: TRBV7-2; J: TRBJ2-1; D: TRBD2; size: .; CDR3: CASTDPGLAGGSSYNEQFF; DNA: TGTGCCAGCACCGATCCCGGACTAGCGGGGGGGAGCTCCTACAATGAGCAGTTCTTC
V: TRBV3-1; J: TRBJ2-1; D: TRBD2; size: many; CDR3: CASSQGLAGSNEQFF; DNA: TGTGCCAGCAGCCAGGGACTAGCGGGGTCCAATGAGCAGTTCTTC
V: TRBV20-1; J: TRBJ2-7; D: .; size: .; CDR3: CSAAPFLEVGEQYF; DNA: TGCAGTGCAGCCCCCTTTCTTGAGGTCGGCGAGCAGTACTTC
V: TRBV12-3/TRBV12-4; J: TRBJ1-1; D: .; size: many; CDR3: CASSFSSGASTEAFF; DNA: TGTGCCAGCAGTTTCAGCTCGGGCGCGAGCACTGAAGCTTTCTTT
V: TRBV20-1; J: TRBJ1-2; D: .; size: few; CDR3: CSARSSRFYTF; DNA: TGCAGTGCTAGATCATCTCGGTTCTACACCTTC
V: TRBV29-1; J: TRBJ1-2; D: .; size: .; CDR3: CSVDSRYGYTF; DNA: TGCAGCGTTGACAGCCGCTATGGCTACACCTTC
V: TRBV28; J: TRBJ1-1; D: .; size: few; CDR3: CASRMGLSLNTEAFF; DNA: TGTGCCAGCAGGATGGGACTTTCCTTGAACACTGAAGCTTTCTTT
V: TRBV9; J: TRBJ2-1; D: .; size: .; CDR3: CASSAHREKVYNEQFF; DNA: TGTGCCAGCAGCGCCCACAGGGAAAAAGTCTACAATGAGCAGTTCTTC
V: TRBV20-1; J: TRBJ2-3; D: TRBD2; size: many; CDR3: CSASGLAGASTDTQYF; DNA: TGCAGTGCTAGCGGACTAGCGGGAGCTAGCACAGATACGCAGTATTTT
V: TRBV7-9; J: TRBJ2-2; D: .; size: many; CDR3: CASSATGNTGELFF; DNA: TGTGCCAGCAGCGCAACAGGGAACACCGGGGAGCTGTTTTTT
V: TRBV5-4; J: TRBJ2-3; D: .; size: many; CDR3: CASSRRSSTDTQYF; DNA: TGTGCCAGCAGTAGGCGGAGTAGCACAGATACGCAGTATTTT
V: TRBV7-8; J: TRBJ1-5; D: .; size: many; CDR3: CASSSQNQPQHF; DNA: TGTGCCAGCAGCTCGCAAAATCAGCCCCAGCATTTT
V: TRBV28; J: TRBJ2-5; D: .; size: many; CDR3: CASSHLMGEGGIRATQYF; DNA: TGTGCCAGCAGTCACCTCATGGGTGAGGGCGGGATACGAGCGACCCAGTACTTC
V: TRBV18; J: TRBJ2-7; D: .; size: many; CDR3: CASSPHRLYEQYF; DNA: TGTGCCAGCTCACCACACAGACTATACGAGCAGTACTTC
V: TRBV9; J: TRBJ2-5; D: TRBD2; size: .; CDR3: CASSVGGRAQETQYF; DNA: TGTGCCAGCAGCGTAGGCGGGAGGGCCCAAGAGACCCAGTACTTC
V: TRBV11-3; J: TRBJ1-3; D: .; size: many; CDR3: CASSTPGNTIYF; DNA: TGTGCCAGCAGCACCCCTGGAAACACCATATATTTT
V: TRBV7-3; J: TRBJ2-1; D: TRBD2; size: many; CDR3: CASSRTSGSYNEQFF; DNA: TGTGCCAGCAGCCGGACTAGCGGCTCCTACAATGAGCAGTTCTTC
V: TRBV2; J: TRBJ2-1; D: TRBD2; size: few; CDR3: CASSAPGTSGRTDNEQFF; DNA: TGTGCCAGCAGTGCCCCCGGGACTAGCGGGAGGACTGACAATGAGCAGTTCTTC
V: TRBV2; J: TRBJ2-1; D: TRBD2; size: few; CDR3: CATNGGGSSYNEQFF; DNA: TGTGCCACAAACGGGGGGGGAAGCTCCTACAATGAGCAGTTCTTC
V: TRBV30; J: TRBJ1-6; D: .; size: many; CDR3: CAWQDAFNSPLHF; DNA: TGTGCCTGGCAGGACGCCTTTAATTCACCCCTCCACTTT
V: TRBV6-1; J: TRBJ2-4; D: .; size: .; CDR3: CASSYSGRAAKNIQYF; DNA: TGTGCCAGCAGTTACAGCGGCAGGGCGGCCAAAAACATTCAGTACTTC
V: TRBV24-1; J: TRBJ2-1; D: TRBD2; size: few; CDR3: CATSDGPWGGGHNEQFF; DNA: TGTGCCACCAGTGATGGTCCGTGGGGCGGGGGTCACAATGAGCAGTTCTTC
V: TRBV19; J: TRBJ1-5; D: .; size: .; CDR3: CASSIDGGGGQPQHF; DNA: TGTGCCAGTAGTATTGATGGAGGGGGGGGTCAGCCCCAGCATTTT
V: TRBV28; J: TRBJ2-5; D: .; size: few; CDR3: CASNQQGSQETQYF; DNA: TGTGCCAGCAACCAACAGGGATCTCAAGAGACCCAGTACTTC